The T cell receptor (beta chain) described here comes from a study of response to subunit inactivated influenza vaccine. Findings and caveats of the study: It was the authors' suggestion that each seasonal influenza vaccination recruits few new T cells.

TCRdb fed the RT-PCR reads into MiXCR, producing one record per CDR3 protein. In the table there are about 700,000 distinct CDR3 sequences, around 14% of which are singletons. This clonotype came up a few times. Its antigen is unknown. Germline V lookup: CDR1 LNHNV, CDR2 YYDKDF (reference sequence). The CDR3 covers 17 residues. V was trimmed by 2 bases and J by 8 bases, leaving 22 bases between them. This specimen consisted of PBMCs from blood, obtained around two weeks before vaccination. This sequence originates from a man between 50 and 59 years old who received an inactivated influenza vaccine. V usage is TRBV15 and J usage is TRBJ2-1; D may be TRBD2 (6 bases). The CDR3 DNA follows: TGTGCCACCAGCAGATATCAGCTATCGGGAGAACGAGATGAGCAGTTCTTC. Amino acids: CATSRYQLSGERDEQFF.